Below are 3 T cell receptor beta chains sequenced from a single sample in a study of chronic HIV infection and antiretroviral therapy. TCRdb re-called the 5' RACE reads through MiXCR, storing one row per CDR3 protein. The sample has about 38,000 distinct CDR3 sequences, more than 8% seen once. Sequencing was carried out using peripheral blood. These receptors were obtained from an adult who had HIV and had not received antiretroviral therapy, or was an uninfected healthy control (not recorded which).

This clonotype has at least ten counts. The V gene is TRBV28, the J gene TRBJ2-1; 7 nucleotides match TRBD2. The V and J ends lost 5 bases and 4 bases, in that order; junction bases with no gene match: 8. This CDR3 is built from 15 residues. CDR1 MDHEN and CDR2 SYDVKM come from the germline V gene. The CDR3 nucleotides are TGTGCCAGCAGTCCGAGCGGGGAACCTTACAATGAGCAGTTCTTC. Encoded protein: CASSPSGEPYNEQFF.

Ten or more counts support this clonotype. The V and J genes are TRBV10-3 and TRBJ2-3, with D possibly being TRBD2 (5 bases). Trimming left V 4 bases short and J 3 bases short, with 17 bases between. Per germline, CDR1 ENHRY and CDR2 SYGVKD. The length of the CDR3 is 16 residues. The CDR3 protein is CAISASSAHGTDTQYF. For the CDR3, the DNA is TGTGCCATCAGTGCGAGTAGCGCCCATGGGACAGATACGCAGTATTTT.

The CDR3 is CASSSAVYWEETQYF. The DNA of the CDR3 is TGTGCCAGCAGTTCAGCGGTATACTGGGAAGAGACCCAGTACTTC. The chain links TRBV7-2 to TRBJ2-5; D might be TRBD2 (5 bases). There are 15 residues in the CDR3. Germline values: CDR1 SGHTA, CDR2 FQGNSA. Trimming shortened V by 6 bases and J by 3 bases, and 17 bases separated the two germline ends.